The 5 T cell receptor beta chains given below trace back to one sample, sequenced in a study of blood T cells in healthy people across ages. Sample-barcoded 5' priming and a J-beta primer mix drove a second PCR of roughly 6 to 12 cycles. TCRdb re-called the 5' RACE reads with MiXCR, one entry per CDR3 protein. Among more than 900,000 distinct CDR3 sequences listed, roughly a quarter were seen once. This sample was shared with a second study, whose subject was T cells of mothers and their children.

The sample comprised blood. The source is a girl aged 2-10 years in good health.

Turning to this clonotype: A junction boundary mismatches the germline segment, possibly from a read error. V and J are TRBV7-9 and TRBJ2-5; TRBD1 or TRBD2 may be the D gene (6 bases each). The CDR3 spans 14 residues. Germline CDR1 reads SEHNR; CDR2 reads FQNEAQ (reference sequence). CDR3 bases: TGTGTCAGCAGCCCGCAGACAGGAGGGGAGACCCAGTACTTC. Its protein product is CVSSPQTGGETQYF.

This clonotype was found a few times. This chain links TRBV7-9 with TRBJ2-5; 7 nucleotides align to TRBD2. Germline CDR1 and CDR2: SEHNR and FQNEAQ (reference sequence). The CDR3 contains 15 residues. J gave up 2 bases and V 4 bases, and 7 bases lay outside the gene matches. In DNA form, the CDR3 reads TGTGCCAGCAGCTCCTTAGCGGGTAGGCAAGAGACCCAGTACTTC. The encoded protein is CASSSLAGRQETQYF.

As for this clonotype: At one end, the junction sequence differs from germline, possibly due to a read error. This chain links TRBV7-2 with TRBJ1-2, with TRBD1 as a possible D gene (6 bases). This CDR3 region has 14 residues. CDR1 is SGHTA and CDR2 is FQGNSA in the germline V gene. The CDR3 DNA reads as TGTGCCAGCAGCTTAGACAGGGTTAACCATGGCTACACCTTC. It codes for CASSLDRVNHGYTF.

This clonotype was detected only a few times. The chain uses TRBV27 and TRBJ2-7, with 8 bases identical to TRBD1. CDR1 and CDR2 (germline): MNHEY, SMNVEV (reference sequence). Trimming at V came to 5 bases and at J to 1 base, leaving 7 bases not matched to a gene. The CDR3 runs to 15 residues. CDR3 protein: CASSPGQGWSYEQYF. The DNA for the CDR3 is TGTGCCAGCAGTCCCGGACAGGGTTGGTCCTACGAGCAGTACTTC.

This clonotype was counted between two and nine times. This CDR3 reads CASSRTGRKNYGYTF. The CDR3 bases are TGTGCCAGCAGCCGAACGGGACGGAAAAACTATGGCTACACCTTC. The rearrangement uses TRBV27 and TRBJ1-2, with D maybe TRBD1 (5 bases). The V end lost 6 bases, the J end lost 2 bases, and 16 bases lay between the germline ends. Germline values: CDR1 MNHEY, CDR2 SMNVEV (reference sequence). The CDR3 has 15 residues.